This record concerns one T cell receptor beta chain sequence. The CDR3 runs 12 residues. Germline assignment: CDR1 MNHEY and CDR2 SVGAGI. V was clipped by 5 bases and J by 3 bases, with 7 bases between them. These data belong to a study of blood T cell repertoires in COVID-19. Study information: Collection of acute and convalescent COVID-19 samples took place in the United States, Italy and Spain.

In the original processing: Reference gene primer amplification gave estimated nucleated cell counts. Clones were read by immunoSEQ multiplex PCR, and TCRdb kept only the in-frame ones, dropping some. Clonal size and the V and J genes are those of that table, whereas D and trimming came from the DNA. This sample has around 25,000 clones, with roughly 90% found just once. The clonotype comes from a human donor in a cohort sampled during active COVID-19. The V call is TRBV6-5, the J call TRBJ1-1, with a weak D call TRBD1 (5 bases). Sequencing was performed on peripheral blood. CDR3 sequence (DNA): TGTGCCAGCAGTACAGGTTACACTGAAGCTTTCTTT. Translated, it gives CASSTGYTEAFF.